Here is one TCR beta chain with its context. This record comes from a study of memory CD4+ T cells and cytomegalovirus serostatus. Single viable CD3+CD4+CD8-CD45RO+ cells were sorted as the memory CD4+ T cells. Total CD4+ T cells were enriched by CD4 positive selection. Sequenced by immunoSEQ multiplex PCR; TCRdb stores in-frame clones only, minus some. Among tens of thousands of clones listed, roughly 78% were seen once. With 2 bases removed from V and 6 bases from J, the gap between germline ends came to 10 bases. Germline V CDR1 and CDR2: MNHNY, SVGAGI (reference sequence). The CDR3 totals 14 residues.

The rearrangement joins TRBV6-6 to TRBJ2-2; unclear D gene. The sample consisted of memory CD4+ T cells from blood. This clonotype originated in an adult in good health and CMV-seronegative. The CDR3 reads CASSYVGSAGELFF. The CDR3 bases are TGTGCCAGCAGTTACGTCGGTTCCGCCGGGGAGCTGTTTTTT.